This T cell receptor beta chain was recovered during a study of T-cell memory formation after mild COVID-19. The CDR3 totals 12 residues. Trimming removed 8 bases from V and 8 bases from J, with 10 bases in between. Germline values: CDR1 SGHVS, CDR2 FNYEAQ. Each CDR3 protein gets one entry after TCRdb re-called the 5' RACE reads with MiXCR. The sample includes about 260,000 distinct CDR3 sequences, about a sixth of them seen just once. This sequence originates from a man aged 18-30 years who had mild COVID-19 (a few samples of this study predate the infection). Cell type and time point are not known. The chain combines TRBV7-6 with TRBJ1-6; the D gene is possibly TRBD1 (5 bases). Material: PBMCs or a T cell subset sorted from them (not recorded which). For the CDR3, the DNA is TGTGCCAGCGGGGGTCGGGATTCACCCCTCCACTTT. Protein product: CASGGRDSPLHF.